The T cell receptor (beta chain) under discussion was sequenced for a study of cytomegalovirus exposure and HLA in healthy donors. Study information: The platform used for the approximately 130 validation repertoires matched that of the 666 first-cohort repertoires, a later analysis reported.

General study points: Cytomegalovirus-associated TCR beta chains were listed, numbering over 150. Reports showed the classifier diagnosing cytomegalovirus status with high specificity and sensitivity.

The V gene's germline CDR1 is MNHEY and CDR2 SMNVEV (reference sequence). The CDR3 is 13 amino acids. V was pared by 6 bases and J by 8 bases, with 7 bases of the junction left unmatched. To note about this clone: Its target is not known.

The table came from immunoSEQ multiplex PCR; TCRdb's copy has only in-frame clones and leaves some out. The data contain about 150,000 clones, 75% to 90% of them singletons. The donors were members of the validation cohort, which comprised 100 to 150 subjects and was separate from the first cohort of more than 500 subjects. The sequenced sample consisted of PBMCs. The J gene is TRBJ2-1, the V gene TRBV27; TRBD1 matches 7 bases. This receptor was taken from a man aged 18 to 35 in good health and CMV-seropositive. The CDR3 protein is CASRWTGSHEQFF. The CDR3 bases are TGTGCCAGCAGGTGGACAGGATCGCATGAGCAGTTCTTC.